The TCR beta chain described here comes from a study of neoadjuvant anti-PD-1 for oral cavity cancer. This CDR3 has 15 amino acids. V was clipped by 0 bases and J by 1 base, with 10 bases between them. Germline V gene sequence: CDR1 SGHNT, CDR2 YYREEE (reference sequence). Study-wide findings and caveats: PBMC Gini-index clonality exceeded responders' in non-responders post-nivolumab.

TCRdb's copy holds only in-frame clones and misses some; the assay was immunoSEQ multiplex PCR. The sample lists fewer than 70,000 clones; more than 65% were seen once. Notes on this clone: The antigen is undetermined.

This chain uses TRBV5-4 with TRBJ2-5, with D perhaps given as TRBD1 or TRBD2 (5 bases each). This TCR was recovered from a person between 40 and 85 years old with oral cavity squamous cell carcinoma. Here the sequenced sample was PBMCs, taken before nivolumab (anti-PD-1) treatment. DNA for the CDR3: TGTGCCAGCAGCTTGGTTTCCGGGACCCAAGAGACCCAGTACTTC. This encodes CASSLVSGTQETQYF.